This T cell receptor beta chain was documented in a study of cytomegalovirus exposure and HLA in healthy donors. Comments on this clone: Its antigen is currently unknown.

The PCR ran on 60 Vbeta and 13 Jbeta primers. Sequencing was performed with immunoSEQ multiplex PCR; in TCRdb, only in-frame clones are kept and a portion is missing. The sample shows about 190,000 clones, roughly 84% of them seen only once. Overall study findings and caveats: An analysis done earlier found most TCR beta V segments productive about 90% or about 30% of the time.

The clonotype was recovered from a boy between 2 and 15 years old in good health and CMV-seronegative. The specimen was PBMCs.

The DNA of the CDR3 is TGTGCCAGCGGATATCAGGGTTCCTACGAGCAGTACGTC. The encoded protein is CASGYQGSYEQYV. The gene calls are TRBV5-8 and TRBJ2-7; D is perhaps TRBD1 (5 bases). In germline, CDR1 is SGHTS, CDR2 YDEGEE. CDR3 length: 13 amino acids. The V and J ends lost 7 bases and 1 base respectively, with 12 bases between them.